Shown below are 8 T cell receptor beta chains from a single sample sequenced in a study of OX40 agonist ivuxolimab in advanced cancers. TCRdb keeps only in-frame clones here, not all; method: immunoSEQ multiplex PCR. In the table there are 25,000 to 35,000 clones, approximately 86% of which are singletons. The source was CD4+ or CD8+ T cells sorted from blood, collected in a trial of the OX40 agonist ivuxolimab. The receptor set was obtained from an adult with an advanced solid tumor such as melanoma, head and neck, liver or kidney cancer.

The chain uses TRBV27 and TRBJ1-6; D unclear. V lost 7 bases to trimming and J lost 4 bases, with 11 bases between them. Germline CDR1 MNHEY, CDR2 SMNVEV (reference sequence). CDR3 size: 14 residues. CDR3 nucleotides: TGTGCCAGCACCCCAGGCGTTTATAATTCACCCCTCCACTTT. Its protein product is CASTPGVYNSPLHF.

V and J are TRBV27 and TRBJ2-1, with 10 bases matching TRBD2. Germline CDR1 and CDR2: MNHEY and SMNVEV (reference sequence). V trimming: 6 bases; J trimming: 10 bases; junction bases outside the gene matches: 9. The CDR3 sequence is 14 residues long. CDR3 sequence: CASRKSGGAGEQFF. The CDR3, as DNA: TGTGCCAGCAGAAAAAGCGGGGGGGCAGGAGAGCAGTTCTTC.

V is TRBV7-3 and J is TRBJ2-2; D not certain. Trimming cost V 5 bases and J 0 bases, with 7 bases left between them. Germline loops: CDR1 SGHTA, CDR2 FQGTGA. The CDR3 runs 14 residues. The CDR3 spells CASSPTTNTGELFF. As DNA, the CDR3 is TGTGCCAGCAGCCCCACTACGAACACCGGGGAGCTGTTTTTT.

CDR3 nucleotide sequence: TGTGCCAGCAGCTTAGGACACAATCAGCCCCAGCATTTT. Its translation: CASSLGHNQPQHF. This chain connects TRBV7-9 to TRBJ1-5; D remains unclear. V dropped 1 base and J dropped 3 bases, with 4 bases sitting between them. Germline-derived CDR1 and CDR2 are SEHNR and FQNEAQ (reference sequence). The CDR3 has 13 amino acids.

The CDR3 DNA follows: TGTGCCTCCTGGTCGGCAGGGGATTCACCCCTCCACTTT. Translating gives CASWSAGDSPLHF. This sequence joins TRBV30 and TRBJ1-6; a possible D gene is TRBD1 (6 bases). The V end was cut by 7 bases, the J end by 8 bases, with 15 bases between. Germline V gene data show CDR1 as GTSNPN and CDR2 as SVGIG (reference sequence). This CDR3 contains 13 residues.

CDR3 region: CASSLGAGLYGYTF. CDR3 sequence (DNA): TGTGCCAGCAGCTTAGGAGCCGGGCTCTATGGCTACACCTTC. This chain connects TRBV11-2 to TRBJ1-2; D unclear. Looked up from germline, CDR1 is SGHAT and CDR2 is FQNNGV. The CDR3 runs 14 residues. Trimming shortened V by 1 base and J by 4 bases, and 10 bases separated the two germline ends.

This clone was seen a handful of times. The chain couples TRBV7-3 to TRBJ2-3; D gene ambiguous. CDR3 size: 14 residues. With 2 bases removed from V and 5 bases from J, the gap between germline ends came to 11 bases. Germline V gene lookup returns CDR1 SGHTA and CDR2 FQGTGA. CDR3: CASSLLVGEDTQYF. The CDR3 DNA is TGTGCCAGCAGCTTATTGGTTGGGGAAGATACGCAGTATTTT.

The chain carries TRBV7-3 and TRBJ2-2; no clear D. V dropped 1 base and J dropped 5 bases, with 14 bases sitting between them. The CDR3 extends over 16 amino acids. Germline V gives CDR1 SGHTA, CDR2 FQGTGA. DNA for the CDR3: TGTGCCAGCAGCTTAATCCGTCCCGGTTCGACCGGGGAGCTGTTTTTT. This encodes CASSLIRPGSTGELFF.